This is a list of T cell receptor beta chains from one sample in a study of blood T cell repertoires in COVID-19. Only in-frame clones appear in the TCRdb table, and some are missing; sequencing was by immunoSEQ multiplex PCR. The sample lists 80,000 to 100,000 clones; over 70% were seen once. The sequenced sample was peripheral blood. The receptors here all came from a man in his sixties with acute or convalescent COVID-19. Both conserved end residues are part of each CDR3. D genes are given only for firm matches.

D gene,J gene,V gene,CDR3 DNA,CDR3 protein
-,TRBJ2-1,TRBV7-2,TGTGCCAGCAGCTCACAGTCCTACAATGAGCAGTTCTTC,CASSSQSYNEQFF
TRBD1,TRBJ1-2,TRBV27,TGTGCCAGCAGTTTTACCGGGGGGACAGGGCCCTATGGCTACACCTTC,CASSFTGGTGPYGYTF
TRBD1,TRBJ2-7,TRBV10-3,TGTGCCATCAGCGCAGGACAGGGCACCCACGAGCAGTACTTC,CAISAGQGTHEQYF
-,TRBJ2-2,TRBV5-1,TGCGCCAGCAGCTTTCTGACAGGGAACACCGGGGAGCTGTTTTTT,CASSFLTGNTGELFF
TRBD2,TRBJ2-7,TRBV5-6,TGTGCCAGCAGCCCATGGGAGGGGTTCAACGAGCAGTACTTC,CASSPWEGFNEQYF
-,TRBJ2-1,TRBV27,TGTGCCAGCAAATGGTTGCGGAGCTCCTACAATGAGCAGTTCTTC,CASKWLRSSYNEQFF
-,TRBJ1-5,TRBV19,TGTGCCAGTAGTATAATAGGGGGTAGCAATCAGCCCCAGCATTTT,CASSIIGGSNQPQHF
TRBD1,TRBJ2-7,TRBV7-7,TGTGCTAGCAGCTTAGGGACAGGATCCTACGAGCAGTACTTC,CASSLGTGSYEQYF
TRBD1,TRBJ2-1,TRBV5-6,TGTGCCAGCAGCTTCACAGGGGCCAACCTTTTTAATGAGCAGTTCTTC,CASSFTGANLFNEQFF
-,TRBJ2-1,TRBV10-1,TGCGCCAGCAGTGAGTCGGGGCAGGGAAGCAATGAGCAGTTCTTC,CASSESGQGSNEQFF
-,TRBJ1-1,TRBV7-3,TGTGCCAGCAGCTTACAGGCAAACACTGAAGCTTTCTTT,CASSLQANTEAFF